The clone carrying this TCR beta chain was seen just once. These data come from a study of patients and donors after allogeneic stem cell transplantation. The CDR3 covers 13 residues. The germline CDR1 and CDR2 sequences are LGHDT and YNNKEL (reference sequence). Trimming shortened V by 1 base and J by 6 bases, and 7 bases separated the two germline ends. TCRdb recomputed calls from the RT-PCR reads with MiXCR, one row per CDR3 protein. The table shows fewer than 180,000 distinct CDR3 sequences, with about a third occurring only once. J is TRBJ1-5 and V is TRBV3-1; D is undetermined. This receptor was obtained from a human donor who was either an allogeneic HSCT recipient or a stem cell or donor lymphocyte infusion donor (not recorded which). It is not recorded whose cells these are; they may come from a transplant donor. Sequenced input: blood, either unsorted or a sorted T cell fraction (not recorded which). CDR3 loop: CASSQGEAQPQHF. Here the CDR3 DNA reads TGTGCCAGCAGCCAAGGAGAGGCTCAGCCCCAGCATTTT.